This TCR beta chain appears in the sequencing data of a study of cytomegalovirus exposure and HLA in healthy donors. Study-level information: Roughly 85 million unique TCRs from HLA-typed donors made up an early data release.

Primers for the PCR totalled 60 Vbeta and 13 Jbeta. Repertoires were generated with immunoSEQ multiplex PCR, while TCRdb's copy carries only in-frame clones and drops some. Found here are 120,000 or so clones, roughly 82% of them singletons; the top ten hold about 5.8%. Comment on this clone: No antigen is known for it. A junction boundary mismatches the germline segment, possibly from a read error.

Findings and limits, study-wide: Some public TCRs appeared in many individuals, while most sequences were rare.

This CDR3 is 14 amino acids long. The V gene's germline CDR1 is SSHAT and CDR2 FNYEAQ (reference sequence). The chain recombines TRBV7-7 with TRBJ2-5, with D possibly TRBD2 on 6 matching bases. The sequence was obtained from a young man in good health and CMV-seropositive. Input material: PBMCs. The CDR3 spells CASSLGAGRETQYF. The CDR3 bases are TGTGCTAGCAGCTTAGGCGCGGGGCGGGAGACCCAGTACTTC.